These 3 T cell receptor beta chains were sequenced from one sample in a study of a mutant IDH1 vaccine in newly diagnosed glioma. The repertoire was sequenced with immunoSEQ multiplex PCR; TCRdb's copy has only in-frame clones and lacks some. The data hold about 50,000 clones, with approximately 84% observed a single time. Time point in this sample: week 47, end of study. Vaccine doses each comprised 300 ug of mutant IDH1 20-mer peptide, with topical imiquimod. Their recognized antigens are unknown. The sample in question was PBMCs, obtained from a glioma patient whose treatment included an IDH1 peptide vaccine. Receptors originate from a woman aged 25 to 45 with glioma. Some clones in this sample may be carry-over from other donors' samples.

The rearrangement uses TRBV5-5 and TRBJ2-7; 8 bases are shared with TRBD1. The J segment lost 2 bases and the V segment lost 4 bases, leaving 8 bases of the junction unmatched. The germline gives CDR1 SGHKS, CDR2 YYEKEE (reference sequence). CDR3 size: 15 residues. CDR3 nucleotides: TGTGCCAGCAGCCTACTTCAGGGGGCTACCTACGAGCAGTACTTC. This translates into CASSLLQGATYEQYF.

The chain combines TRBV13 with TRBJ1-2, with D possibly being TRBD1 (5 bases). Germline V gene lookup returns CDR1 PRHDT and CDR2 FYEKMQ (reference sequence). Trimming took 3 bases from V and 5 from J, leaving 10 bases between them. CDR3 size: 13 residues. In DNA form, the CDR3 reads TGTGCCAGCAGCTTCGCAGGGTCTTATGGCTACACCTTC. Its protein product is CASSFAGSYGYTF.

V gene TRBV21-1 combines with J gene TRBJ1-5. TRBV21-1 has pseudogene status. There are 11 residues in the CDR3. For the CDR3, the DNA is TGTGCCAGCAGCTCACCCATGACCCAGCATTTT. Translated, it gives CASSSPMTQHF.